Listed below are T cell receptor beta chains from one sample, sequenced in a study of blood T cell repertoires in COVID-19. The assay was immunoSEQ multiplex PCR, and TCRdb's table has in-frame clones only and misses some. The table records around 60,000 clones, about 91% of them present only once. The specimen sequenced was peripheral blood. Receptors originate from a man aged 50 to 60 with active COVID-19. Both conserved end residues are part of each CDR3.

TRBV5-1,TRBJ2-2,CASSLRTWDTGELFF
TRBV7-8,TRBJ2-5,CASSTFPPGLAEETQYF
TRBV7-2,TRBJ1-1,CASSTSWNTEAFF
TRBV7-2,TRBJ1-5,CASSRTGGQPQHF
TRBV28,TRBJ1-5,CASSPPDRHRISPQHF
TRBV30,TRBJ2-7,CAWSVGGGYEQYF
TRBV6-2/TRBV6-3,TRBJ1-5,CASSYSRGIQPQHF
TRBV4-1,TRBJ1-6,CASSQEVTIRSSPLHF
TRBV6-2/TRBV6-3,TRBJ2-1,CASSGTSGRASYNEQFF
TRBV6-5,TRBJ2-7,CASSVWAWAPYEQYF
TRBV18,TRBJ1-2,CASSPDGNYGYTF
TRBV4-2,TRBJ2-5,CASSQVAAGRETQYF
TRBV29-1,TRBJ2-4,CSVAGGQAKNIQYF
TRBV9,TRBJ2-2,CASSVGQGSGELFF
TRBV7-2,TRBJ2-3,CASSLVGGGPTDTQYF
TRBV15,TRBJ2-7,CATSFGQGAYEQYF
TRBV5-1,TRBJ1-1,CASSPIGDRGLRMRTEAFF
TRBV28,TRBJ2-1,CASSSGASGYNEQFF
TRBV6-5,TRBJ1-6,CASNGDRNSPLHF
TRBV11-2,TRBJ2-7,CASSFTGTYEQYF
TRBV24-1,TRBJ2-1,CATSTIRGYAIAEQFF
TRBV5-4,TRBJ2-3,CASSRRLAGGTDTQYF
TRBV5-5,TRBJ1-3,CASSLVGTGLLSGNTIYF
TRBV6-2/TRBV6-3,TRBJ1-6,CASSDAGGSPLHF
TRBV28,TRBJ1-1,CASRGQGWGTEAFF
TRBV28,TRBJ1-5,CASSLGGHFRDQPQHF
TRBV19,TRBJ1-2,CASRPLSGDDYGYTF
TRBV5-3,TRBJ2-7,CARNRTAYEQYF
TRBV7-6,TRBJ2-7,CASSSLTSGRAPQYEQYF
TRBV5-1,TRBJ2-7,CASSLGQTFYEQYF
TRBV2,TRBJ1-5,CASSDYGQGAGKPQHF
TRBV4-3,TRBJ1-2,CASSQDQGTGVGYTF
TRBV19,TRBJ2-5,CASSTGGSIGETQYF
TRBV6-2/TRBV6-3,TRBJ1-1,CASSYPRPPSGTEAFF
TRBV2,TRBJ2-7,CASSTGAYEQYF
TRBV6-1,TRBJ2-1,CASSASGGARSYNEQFF
TRBV19,TRBJ2-7,CASSMGLAGVGEQYF
TRBV12-3/TRBV12-4,TRBJ1-6,CASSFGVSPLHF
TRBV18,TRBJ2-1,CASSPPSGNEQFF
TRBV30,TRBJ1-2,CAWSWGDGYTF
TRBV28,TRBJ2-3,CASSFLSGGAVRFDTQYF
TRBV28,TRBJ1-2,CASSLARGQGYGYTF
TRBV6-6,TRBJ1-1,CASSYRGEAEAFF
TRBV7-9,TRBJ1-1,CASNFNHRVIGNTEAFF
TRBV9,TRBJ1-2,CASSAGDRLNYGYTF
TRBV5-1,TRBJ2-3,CASSPAASSSTDTQYF
TRBV5-6,TRBJ2-1,CASSSRVDEQFF